This entry describes one T cell receptor (beta chain). Its antigen is not known. Using immunoSEQ multiplex PCR, the repertoire was profiled, and TCRdb retains in-frame clones only, with some absent. The sample has over 100,000 clones; approximately 92% are singletons. The data derive from a study of OX40 agonist ivuxolimab in advanced cancers. As for the study in general: At 0.01 to 10 mg/kg, ivuxolimab was administered intravenously to patients every 2 weeks. Age averaged 60 years (range about 20 to 79), and more than 80% were male. Study results and caveats: The CD4+ and CD8+ T cells in the blood had expanded clonally by week 6 at 0.1 to 3.0 mg/kg.

Drawing of blood for sampling happened at baseline, at cycle 4 day 1, and at cycle 7 day 1. Sequenced material: CD4+ or CD8+ T cells sorted from blood, taken in a trial of the OX40 agonist ivuxolimab. The sequence was collected from an adult with an advanced solid tumor such as melanoma, head and neck, liver or kidney cancer.

The CDR3 DNA reads as TGTGCCAGTCGGGAGCGGGGGGCTTCTGGGGCCAACGTCCTGACTTTC. Amino acids: CASRERGASGANVLTF. This rearrangement joins TRBV19 to TRBJ2-6, with 9 bases identical to TRBD2. The V and J ends lost 8 bases and 1 base, in that order; junction bases with no gene match: 6. CDR1 and CDR2 from the germline V gene are LNHDA and SQIVND (reference sequence). This CDR3 is 16 amino acids long. Together with reference TRBV19 and TRBJ2-6, the CDR3 gives the full variable domain: DGGITQSPKYLFRKEGQNVTLSCEQNLNHDAMYWYRQDPGQGLRLIYYSQIVNDFQKGDIAEGYSVSREKKESFPLTVTSAQKNPTAFYLCASRERGASGANVLTFGAGSRLTVL.